This TCR beta chain came from a study of spatial heterogeneity in lung cancer. As for the study in general: The donor group consisted of roughly 76 patients who had untreated, early-stage non-small cell lung cancer. Available follow-up PBMC samples were sequenced, at a median of roughly 2 years post-resection.

Every TCR cDNA molecule bore its own unique molecular identifier. Via MiXCR, TCRdb re-called the 5' RACE reads, giving one row per CDR3 protein. The sample has around 18,000 distinct CDR3 sequences; over 8.5% are singletons. This CDR3 has 18 amino acids. Trimming cost V 0 bases and J 2 bases, with 21 bases left between them. Germline CDR1 reads DFQATT; CDR2 reads SNEGSKA (reference sequence). Sample time point: blood at routine non-recurrence follow-up after resection. Researchers sequenced whole RNA taken from tumor, nontumor lung or frozen PBMC without sorting. Many counts were recorded for this clonotype.

The clonotype was recovered from a male donor with early-stage non-small cell lung cancer. The V and J genes are TRBV20-1 and TRBJ2-3; tentative D call: TRBD2 (5 bases). Specimen: PBMCs, collected at follow-up. The CDR3 nucleotides are TGCAGTGCTAGAGAATTCCTAGACCTAGGGAGTTTCACAGATACGCAGTATTTT. Protein: CSAREFLDLGSFTDTQYF.